Following are 13 T cell receptor beta chains from one sample sequenced in a study of T cells after yellow fever vaccination. One entry per CDR3 protein, called by TCRdb with MiXCR from the 5' RACE reads. The repertoire has hundreds of thousands of distinct CDR3 sequences, approximately 13% of them found once; the top ten carry 3% to 4%. This specimen was CD4+ T cells sorted from PBMCs, taken 15 days after the yellow fever booster vaccination. Every receptor here comes from a man aged 18 to 30 who received the YFV17D yellow fever vaccine.

This clonotype showed up just a few times. The V gene is TRBV5-4, the J gene TRBJ1-2, with D possibly being TRBD1 (5 bases). The CDR3 is made up of 15 amino acids. V was cut by 6 bases and J by 8 bases, with 23 bases left in between. Germline assignment: CDR1 SGHNT and CDR2 YYREEE (reference sequence). The CDR3 bases are TGTGCCAGCACAACTATGGGACTGTCCCAAGGGGGCTACACCTTC. Encoded protein: CASTTMGLSQGGYTF.

The chain is built from TRBV23-1 and TRBJ2-1; TRBD1 matches 9 bases. TRBV23-1 is an open reading frame whose function is uncertain. The CDR3 length is 20 residues. V trimming: 4 bases; J trimming: 5 bases; junction bases outside the gene matches: 21. In DNA form, the CDR3 reads TGCGCCAGCAGTCCCTCCCCCCGGGACAGGGTTTTCATTTTGGACAATGAGCAGTTCTTC. Protein: CASSPSPRDRVFILDNEQFF.

This clonotype was observed a handful of times. V and J are TRBV29-1 and TRBJ1-2; maybe TRBD1 (6 bases). The V gene lost 3 bases and the J gene lost 7 bases, with 12 bases spanning the gap. The CDR3 loop spans 12 amino acids. In germline, CDR1 is SQVTM, CDR2 ANQGSEA. CDR3: CSVEGGAGGYTF. The CDR3 region has the DNA TGCAGCGTTGAGGGGGGGGCAGGTGGCTACACCTTC. The full variable domain, its missing parts supplied by reference TRBV29-1 and TRBJ1-2, is SAVISQKPSRDICQRGTSLTIQCQVDSQVTMMFWYRQQPGQSLTLIATANQGSEATYESGFVIDKFPISRPNLTFSTLTVSNMSPEDSSIYLCSVEGGAGGYTFGSGTRLTVV.

This clonotype was seen a handful of times. The J gene is TRBJ2-7, the V gene TRBV5-1, with D unresolved. Trimming took 1 base from V and 3 from J, leaving 8 bases between them. The length of the CDR3 is 13 residues. The germline V gene has CDR1 SGHRS and CDR2 YFSETQ. CDR3 sequence (DNA): TGCGCCAGCAGCTTGTCAGCTAGCTACGAGCAGTACTTC. It yields the protein CASSLSASYEQYF.

The rearrangement uses TRBV5-1 and TRBJ2-1; maybe TRBD2 (6 bases). Germline CDR1 reads SGHRS; CDR2 reads YFSETQ. Trimming stripped 0 bases from V and 0 bases from J, with 16 bases between. The CDR3 loop spans 18 amino acids. The CDR3 region has the DNA TGCGCCAGCAGCTTGGAAGGGATTGCGGGGAGCTCCTACAATGAGCAGTTCTTC. It is translated as CASSLEGIAGSSYNEQFF.

This clonotype was counted a few times. CDR3 in amino acids: CASSLGAGQGTQETQYF. Here the CDR3 DNA reads TGCGCCAGCAGCCTTGGCGCCGGACAGGGCACCCAAGAGACCCAGTACTTC. V gene TRBV5-1 combines with J gene TRBJ2-5; 8 bases fit TRBD1. CDR3 size: 17 residues. Germline values: CDR1 SGHRS, CDR2 YFSETQ. Germline trimming cut 4 bases from V and 1 base from J; bases unmatched to any gene: 12.

This chain joins TRBV7-2 and TRBJ2-1, with TRBD2 identical over 11 bases. Trimming took 1 base from V and 10 from J; bases not matched to a gene: 6. This CDR3 comprises 15 residues. Germline values: CDR1 SGHTA, CDR2 FQGNSA. The CDR3 here is CASSLVAGGFREQFF. CDR3 sequence (DNA): TGTGCCAGCAGCTTAGTAGCGGGGGGGTTCAGAGAGCAGTTCTTC.

J is TRBJ2-5 and V is TRBV4-2, with a tentative D call TRBD1 (5 bases). CDR1 LGHNA and CDR2 YNFKEQ come from the germline V gene. CDR3 length equals 13 residues. The germline V and J ends were trimmed by 0 bases and 5 bases, with 7 bases remaining between them. The CDR3 here is CASSQEGAETQYF. DNA of the CDR3: TGTGCCAGCAGCCAAGAAGGGGCGGAGACCCAGTACTTC.

The J gene is TRBJ2-7, the V gene TRBV7-9; D is undetermined. The CDR3 has 13 amino acids. Between the trimmed V and J ends, which lost 5 bases and 6 bases, there was a span of 14 bases. Germline CDR1 is SEHNR and CDR2 is FQNEAQ (reference sequence). The CDR3: CASSDQTSSEQYF. The CDR3 bases are TGTGCCAGCAGCGACCAGACCTCGTCCGAGCAGTACTTC.

The chain carries TRBV7-2 and TRBJ1-1; D uncertain. The V end was cut by 2 bases, the J end by 7 bases, with 8 bases between. CDR3 length: 12 amino acids. Germline-derived CDR1 and CDR2 are SGHTA and FQGNSA. CDR3 protein: CASSLMGLEAFF. The CDR3 bases are TGTGCCAGCAGCTTAATGGGCCTTGAAGCTTTCTTT.

This clonotype was seen a handful of times. The genes are TRBV29-1 and TRBJ2-7; the D is unclear. This CDR3 region has 12 residues. Germline V CDR1 and CDR2: SQVTM, ANQGSEA. The V end lost 6 bases, the J end lost 2 bases, and 11 bases lay between the germline ends. The chain's CDR3 is CSVWVGPYEQYF. The CDR3 DNA sequence: TGCAGCGTATGGGTAGGGCCCTACGAGCAGTACTTC.

Regarding this clonotype: Germline and junction disagree at one end, which may indicate a read error. The CDR3 region is CASSIIPGTGDYKQYF. Written as DNA, the CDR3 is TGTGCCAGTAGTATAATACCCGGGACAGGGGACTACAAGCAGTACTTC. This chain uses TRBV19 with TRBJ2-7; 10 bases line up with TRBD1. Per the germline V gene, CDR1 is LNHDA and CDR2 is SQIVND (reference sequence). The CDR3 has 16 amino acids. Full variable domain (missing parts from reference TRBV19 and TRBJ2-7): DGGITQSPKYLFRKEGQNVTLSCEQNLNHDAMYWYRQDPGQGLRLIYYSQIVNDFQKGDIAEGYSVSREKKESFPLTVTSAQKNPTAFYLCASSIIPGTGDYKQYFGPGTRLTVT.

This clonotype was found a few times. V and J are TRBV6-6 and TRBJ2-5; D gene ambiguous. CDR1 is MNHNY and CDR2 is SVGAGI in the germline V gene (reference sequence). Trimming shortened V by 0 bases and J by 6 bases, and 5 bases separated the two germline ends. This CDR3 region has 12 residues. The CDR3 region is CASSYSLQTQYF. The CDR3 DNA follows: TGTGCCAGCAGTTACTCGCTGCAGACCCAGTACTTC.